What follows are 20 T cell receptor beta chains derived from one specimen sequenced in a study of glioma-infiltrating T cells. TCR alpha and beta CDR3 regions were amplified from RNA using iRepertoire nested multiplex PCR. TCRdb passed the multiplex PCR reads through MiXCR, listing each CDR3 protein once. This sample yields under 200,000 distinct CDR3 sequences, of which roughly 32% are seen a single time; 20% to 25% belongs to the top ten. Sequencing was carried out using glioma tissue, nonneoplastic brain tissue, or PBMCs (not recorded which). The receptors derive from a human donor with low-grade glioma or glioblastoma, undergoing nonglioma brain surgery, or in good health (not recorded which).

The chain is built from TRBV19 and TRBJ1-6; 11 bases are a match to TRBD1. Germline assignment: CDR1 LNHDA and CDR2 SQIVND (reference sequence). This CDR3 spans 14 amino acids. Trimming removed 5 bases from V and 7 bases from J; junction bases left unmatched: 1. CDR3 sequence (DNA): TGTGCCAGTAGTGGGACAGGGGGAAATTCACCCCTCCACTTT. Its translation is CASSGTGGNSPLHF. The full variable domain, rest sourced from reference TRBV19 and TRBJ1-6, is DGGITQSPKYLFRKEGQNVTLSCEQNLNHDAMYWYRQDPGQGLRLIYYSQIVNDFQKGDIAEGYSVSREKKESFPLTVTSAQKNPTAFYLCASSGTGGNSPLHFGNGTRLTVT.

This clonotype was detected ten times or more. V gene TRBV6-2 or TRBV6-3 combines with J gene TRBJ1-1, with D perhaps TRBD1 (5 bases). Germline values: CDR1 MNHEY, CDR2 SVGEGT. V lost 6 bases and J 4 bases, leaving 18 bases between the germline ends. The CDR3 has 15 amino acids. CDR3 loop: CASRPWTRGSTEAFF. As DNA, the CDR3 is TGTGCCAGCAGACCTTGGACCCGGGGGAGCACTGAAGCTTTCTTT.

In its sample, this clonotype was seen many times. Here the CDR3 DNA reads TGTGCCAGCAGTACACCAAGTGGCAATCAGCCCCAGCATTTT. This encodes CASSTPSGNQPQHF. V usage is TRBV28 and J usage is TRBJ1-5; D not resolved. Per germline, CDR1 MDHEN and CDR2 SYDVKM. V lost 5 bases and J lost 2, with 10 bases in between. The CDR3 consists of 14 residues.

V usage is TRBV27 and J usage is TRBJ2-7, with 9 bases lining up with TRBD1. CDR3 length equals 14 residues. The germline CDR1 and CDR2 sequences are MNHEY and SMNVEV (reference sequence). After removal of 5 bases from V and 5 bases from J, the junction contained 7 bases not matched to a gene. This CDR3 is CASSPRTGVDEQYF. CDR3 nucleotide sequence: TGTGCCAGCAGTCCGCGGACAGGGGTCGACGAGCAGTACTTC.

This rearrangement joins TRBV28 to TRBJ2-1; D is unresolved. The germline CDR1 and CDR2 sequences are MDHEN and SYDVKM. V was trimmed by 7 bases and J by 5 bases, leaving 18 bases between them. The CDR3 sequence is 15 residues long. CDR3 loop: CASTQPGGSNNEQFF. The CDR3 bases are TGTGCCAGCACGCAACCGGGCGGAAGTAACAATGAGCAGTTCTTC.

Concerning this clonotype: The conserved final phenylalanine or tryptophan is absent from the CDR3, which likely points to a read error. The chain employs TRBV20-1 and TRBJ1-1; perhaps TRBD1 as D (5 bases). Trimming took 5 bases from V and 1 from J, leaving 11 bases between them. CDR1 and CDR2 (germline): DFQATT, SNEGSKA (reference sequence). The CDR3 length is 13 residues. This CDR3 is CSAGVGQNTEAFL. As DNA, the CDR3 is TGCAGTGCTGGAGTCGGACAGAACACTGAAGCTTTCCTT.

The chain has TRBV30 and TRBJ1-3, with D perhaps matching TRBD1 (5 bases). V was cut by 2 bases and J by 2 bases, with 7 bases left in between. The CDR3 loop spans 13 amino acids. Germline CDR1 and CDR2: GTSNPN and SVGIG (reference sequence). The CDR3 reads CAWSRGTGNTIYF. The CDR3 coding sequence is TGTGCCTGGAGTCGGGGCACTGGAAACACCATATATTTT. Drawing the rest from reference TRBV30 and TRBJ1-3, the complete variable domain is SQTIHQWPATLVQPVGSPLSLECTVEGTSNPNLYWYRQAAGRGLQLLFYSVGIGQISSEVPQNLSASRPQDRQFILSSKKLLLSDSGFYLCAWSRGTGNTIYFGEGSWLTVV.

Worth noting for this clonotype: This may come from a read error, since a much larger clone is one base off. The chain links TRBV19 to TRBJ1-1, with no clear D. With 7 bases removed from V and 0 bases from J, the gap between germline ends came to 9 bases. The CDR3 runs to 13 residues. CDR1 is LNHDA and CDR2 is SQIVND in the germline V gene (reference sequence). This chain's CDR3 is CASIVQLNTEAFF. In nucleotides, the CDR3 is TGTGCCAGTATCGTCCAGTTGAACACTGAAGCTTTCTTT.

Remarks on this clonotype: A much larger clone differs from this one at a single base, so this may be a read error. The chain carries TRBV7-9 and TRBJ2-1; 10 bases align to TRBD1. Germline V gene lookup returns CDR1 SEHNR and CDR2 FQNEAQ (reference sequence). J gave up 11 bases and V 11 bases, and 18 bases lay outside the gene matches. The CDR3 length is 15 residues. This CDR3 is CAAPPGTGARNKQFF. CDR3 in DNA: TGTGCCGCTCCCCCAGGGACAGGGGCGCGGAATAAGCAGTTCTTC.

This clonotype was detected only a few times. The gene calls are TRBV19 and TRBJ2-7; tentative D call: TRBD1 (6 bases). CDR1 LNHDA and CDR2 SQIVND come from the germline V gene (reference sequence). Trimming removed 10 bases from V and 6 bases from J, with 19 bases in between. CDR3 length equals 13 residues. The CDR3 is CATYPGQGSEQYF. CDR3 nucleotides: TGTGCCACTTATCCGGGACAAGGTTCCGAGCAGTACTTC.

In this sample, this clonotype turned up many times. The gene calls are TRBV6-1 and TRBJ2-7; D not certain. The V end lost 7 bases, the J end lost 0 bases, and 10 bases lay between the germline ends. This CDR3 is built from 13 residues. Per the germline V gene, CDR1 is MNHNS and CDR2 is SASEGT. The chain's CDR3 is CASTQDYSYEQYF. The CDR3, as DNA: TGTGCCAGCACCCAGGATTACTCCTACGAGCAGTACTTC.

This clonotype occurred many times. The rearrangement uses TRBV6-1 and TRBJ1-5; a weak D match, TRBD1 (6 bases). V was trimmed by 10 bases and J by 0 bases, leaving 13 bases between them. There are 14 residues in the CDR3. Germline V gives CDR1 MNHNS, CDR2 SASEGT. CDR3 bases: TGTGCCACCAGGACAGTTTATAGCAATCAGCCCCAGCATTTT. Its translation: CATRTVYSNQPQHF.

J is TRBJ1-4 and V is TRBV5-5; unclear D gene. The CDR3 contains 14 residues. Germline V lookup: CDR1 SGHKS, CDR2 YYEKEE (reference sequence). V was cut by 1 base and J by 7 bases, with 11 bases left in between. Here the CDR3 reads CASSLPSDGEKLFF. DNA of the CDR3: TGTGCCAGCAGCTTGCCCAGTGATGGTGAAAAACTGTTTTTT.

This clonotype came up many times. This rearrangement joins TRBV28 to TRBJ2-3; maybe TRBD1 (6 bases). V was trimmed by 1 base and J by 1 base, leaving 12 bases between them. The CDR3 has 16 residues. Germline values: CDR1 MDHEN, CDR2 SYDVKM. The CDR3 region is CASSLLGAFGTDTQYF. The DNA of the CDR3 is TGTGCCAGCAGTTTATTGGGGGCGTTTGGCACAGATACGCAGTATTTT.

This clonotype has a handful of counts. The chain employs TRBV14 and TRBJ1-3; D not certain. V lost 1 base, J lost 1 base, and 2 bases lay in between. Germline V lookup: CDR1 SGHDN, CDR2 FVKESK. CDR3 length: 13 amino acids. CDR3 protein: CASSQVSGNTIYF. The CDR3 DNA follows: TGTGCCAGCAGCCAAGTGTCTGGAAACACCATATATTTT.

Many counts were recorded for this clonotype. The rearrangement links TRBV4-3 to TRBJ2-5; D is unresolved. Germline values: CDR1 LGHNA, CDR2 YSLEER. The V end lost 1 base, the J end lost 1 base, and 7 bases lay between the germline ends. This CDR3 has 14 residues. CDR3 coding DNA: TGCGCCAGCAGCCAAGCTTATTCCCAAGAGACCCAGTACTTC. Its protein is CASSQAYSQETQYF.

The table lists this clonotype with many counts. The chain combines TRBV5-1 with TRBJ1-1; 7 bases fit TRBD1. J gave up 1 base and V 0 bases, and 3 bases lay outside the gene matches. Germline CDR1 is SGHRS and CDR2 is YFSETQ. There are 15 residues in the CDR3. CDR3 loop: CASSLGGGENTEAFF. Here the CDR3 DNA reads TGCGCCAGCAGCTTGGGAGGGGGCGAGAACACTGAAGCTTTCTTT. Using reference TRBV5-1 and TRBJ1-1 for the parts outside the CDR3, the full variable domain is KAGVTQTPRYLIKTRGQQVTLSCSPISGHRSVSWYQQTPGQGLQFLFEYFSETQRNKGNFPGRFSGRQFSNSRSEMNVSTLELGDSALYLCASSLGGGENTEAFFGQGTRLTVV.

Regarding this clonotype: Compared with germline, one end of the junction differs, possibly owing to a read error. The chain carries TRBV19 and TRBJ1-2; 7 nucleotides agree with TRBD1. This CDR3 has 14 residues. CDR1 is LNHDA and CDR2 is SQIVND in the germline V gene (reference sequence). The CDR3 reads CSSSIPGGTYGYTF. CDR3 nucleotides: TGTTCCAGTAGTATCCCAGGGGGGACCTATGGCTACACCTTC.

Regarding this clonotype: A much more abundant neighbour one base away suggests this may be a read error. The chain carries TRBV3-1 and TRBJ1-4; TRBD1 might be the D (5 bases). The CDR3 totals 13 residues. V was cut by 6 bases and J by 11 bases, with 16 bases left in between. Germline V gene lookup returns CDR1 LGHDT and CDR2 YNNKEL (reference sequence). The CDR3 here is CASSDSDIWKLFF. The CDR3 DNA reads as TGTGCCAGCAGTGACTCGGACATCTGGAAACTGTTTTTT.

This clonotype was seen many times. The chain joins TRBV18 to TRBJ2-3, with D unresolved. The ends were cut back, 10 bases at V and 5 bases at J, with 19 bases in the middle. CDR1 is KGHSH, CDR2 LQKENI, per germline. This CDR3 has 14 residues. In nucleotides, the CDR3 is TGTGCCAACAAACCTGATACGTCGGGAGATACGCAGTATTTT. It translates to CANKPDTSGDTQYF.